A single sample is the source of the 28 T cell receptor beta chains below, sequenced in a study of monozygotic twins with inflammatory bowel disease. TCRdb re-called the 5' RACE reads and catalogs CDR3 proteins one per entry, DNA excluded. This table holds roughly 150,000 distinct CDR3 sequences. Sequencing was done on a sample of blood. These TCRs come from a human donor with ulcerative colitis or Crohn's disease, or a healthy co-twin of an affected twin (not recorded which).

The rearrangement uses TRBV5-4 and TRBJ2-2; TCRdb lists TRBD1, though no DNA is available to test this call. The V gene's germline CDR1 is SGHNT and CDR2 YYREEE (reference sequence). CDR3 length: 12 residues. CDR3 residues: CASRPGSGELFF.

The genes are TRBV6-2 or TRBV6-3 and TRBJ2-3. This CDR3 comprises 14 residues. Per the germline V gene, CDR1 is MNHEY and CDR2 is SVGEGT. The CDR3 protein is CASSYRDHTDTQYF.

The chain is built from TRBV10-3 and TRBJ2-7; the TCRdb call, TRBD1, lacks DNA for checking. CDR1 ENHRY and CDR2 SYGVKD come from the germline V gene. This CDR3 comprises 15 residues. This CDR3 reads CAISESLDRSSEQYF.

The genes are TRBV24-1 and TRBJ2-7; the D gene TCRdb calls, TRBD1, cannot be checked with no DNA. Germline loops: CDR1 KGHDR, CDR2 SFDVKD. This CDR3 spans 14 amino acids. Here the CDR3 reads CATSDRTGTYEQYF.

The J gene is TRBJ2-1, the V gene TRBV29-1. The germline V gene encodes CDR1 SQVTM and CDR2 ANQGSEA. The CDR3 extends over 15 amino acids. The CDR3: CSVVGSLGAYNEQFF.

The chain joins TRBV6-2 or TRBV6-3 to TRBJ2-3; TCRdb reports TRBD2, a call that lacks DNA to check it against. The germline CDR1 and CDR2 sequences are MNHEY and SVGEGT. CDR3 size: 17 residues. The CDR3 here is CASSYSFGERGTDTQYF.

The chain carries TRBV6-1 and TRBJ2-1; with no DNA, the TCRdb D assignment of TRBD2 cannot be verified. CDR1 is MNHNS, CDR2 SASEGT, per germline. This CDR3 is 17 amino acids long. CDR3 residues: CASRGTSGGASYNEQFF.

The chain uses TRBV28 and TRBJ2-5; the D call of TRBD2 rests on TCRdb alone, since no DNA is present to check it. The CDR3 totals 14 residues. Germline V gene data show CDR1 as MDHEN and CDR2 as SYDVKM. The CDR3 sequence: CASTDYQFQETQYF.

The gene calls are TRBV5-1 and TRBJ2-2; TCRdb returns TRBD2, unconfirmable since there is no DNA. The CDR3 runs to 16 residues. Looked up from germline, CDR1 is SGHRS and CDR2 is YFSETQ. The CDR3 region is CASSLTSGAFTGELFF.

The chain joins TRBV7-3 to TRBJ2-6; TCRdb proposes TRBD1, but this gene call is untestable without DNA. Germline CDR1 SGHTA, CDR2 FQGTGA. This CDR3 region has 15 residues. CDR3 loop: CASRPGVSGANVLTF.

The chain employs TRBV5-1 and TRBJ2-2; lacking DNA, the TRBD2 call made by TCRdb goes unchecked. Germline assignment: CDR1 SGHRS and CDR2 YFSETQ. The CDR3 extends over 16 amino acids. The chain's CDR3 is CASSPPERGNTGELFF.

This clonotype is deemed medium-sized (0.01 to 0.1%) by its frequency. V gene TRBV14 combines with J gene TRBJ2-2. Germline CDR1 reads SGHDN; CDR2 reads FVKESK. The CDR3 runs to 14 residues. This CDR3 is CASSQSVNTGELFF.

CDR3 amino acids: CASSSYFRGKGSYEQYF. This sequence joins TRBV7-2 and TRBJ2-7; as DNA is missing, the TRBD1 call by TCRdb cannot be tested. Germline V gene sequence: CDR1 SGHTA, CDR2 FQGNSA. The CDR3 loop spans 17 amino acids.

This chain connects TRBV6-2 or TRBV6-3 to TRBJ1-1; TCRdb indicates TRBD1, and absent DNA this call remains unverified. The germline CDR1 and CDR2 sequences are MNHEY and SVGEGT. The CDR3 length is 14 residues. Here the CDR3 reads CASSLPGTWAEAFF.

The genes are TRBV6-6 and TRBJ1-5. CDR3 length equals 12 residues. Germline V CDR1 and CDR2: MNHNY, SVGAGI (reference sequence). The CDR3 sequence: CASSFSAQPQHF.

This sequence joins TRBV5-5 and TRBJ1-4; the D gene TCRdb calls, TRBD1, cannot be checked with no DNA. CDR3 length: 13 amino acids. Germline V CDR1 and CDR2: SGHKS, YYEKEE (reference sequence). CDR3: CASSLVGGEKLFF. The full variable domain, in which reference TRBV5-5 and TRBJ1-4 provide the parts outside the CDR3, is DAGVTQSPTHLIKTRGQQVTLRCSPISGHKSVSWYQQVLGQGPQFIFQYYEKEERGRGNFPDRFSARQFPNYSSELNVNALLLGDSALYLCASSLVGGEKLFFGSGTQLSVL.

The chain joins TRBV29-1 to TRBJ2-5. The V gene's germline CDR1 is SQVTM and CDR2 ANQGSEA. The CDR3 contains 11 residues. The CDR3 here is CSVAPQETQYF.

This chain links TRBV29-1 with TRBJ1-3; without DNA, the TCRdb call of TRBD1 cannot be checked. In germline, CDR1 is SQVTM, CDR2 ANQGSEA. This CDR3 region has 14 residues. The CDR3 spells CSVYQGYSGNTIYF.

The chain has TRBV6-2 or TRBV6-3 and TRBJ1-1; TCRdb returns TRBD1, unconfirmable since there is no DNA. Germline V CDR1 and CDR2: MNHEY, SVGEGT. The CDR3 covers 13 residues. Here the CDR3 reads CASSRQEIIEAFF.

This CDR3 is CSARVPHTDTQYF. The rearrangement uses TRBV20-1 and TRBJ2-3. In germline, CDR1 is DFQATT, CDR2 SNEGSKA (reference sequence). This CDR3 has 13 residues.

The chain carries TRBV20-1 and TRBJ2-3; the D call of TRBD1 rests on TCRdb alone, since no DNA is present to check it. The CDR3 contains 13 residues. CDR1 and CDR2 from the germline V gene are DFQATT and SNEGSKA (reference sequence). CDR3: CSAREQGTDTQYF.

V gene TRBV6-4 combines with J gene TRBJ1-2; without DNA, the TCRdb call of TRBD1 cannot be checked. Looked up from germline, CDR1 is MRHNA and CDR2 is SNTAGT. The CDR3 runs to 16 residues. CDR3 residues: CASSDTDRDPFYGYTF.

The chain joins TRBV7-2 to TRBJ1-2; absent DNA, TCRdb's TRBD1 call cannot be checked. This CDR3 spans 16 amino acids. The germline V gene has CDR1 SGHTA and CDR2 FQGNSA. This chain's CDR3 is CASIPQGGGPAWGYTF.

V and J are TRBV15 and TRBJ2-7; the TRBD1 assignment by TCRdb is unverifiable without DNA. Germline V lookup: CDR1 LNHNV, CDR2 YYDKDF (reference sequence). This CDR3 is 13 amino acids long. The CDR3 spells CATSRRQGYEQYF.

The V gene is TRBV7-2, the J gene TRBJ1-1. The CDR3 has 14 residues. Germline assignment: CDR1 SGHTA and CDR2 FQGNSA. CDR3 amino acids: CASSLALSAVEAFF.

The genes are TRBV5-6 and TRBJ2-5; the D call of TRBD1 rests on TCRdb alone, since no DNA is present to check it. The CDR3 consists of 13 residues. CDR1 is SGHDT and CDR2 is YYEEEE in the germline V gene. The CDR3 here is CASSYDRKETQYF.

This rearrangement joins TRBV5-1 to TRBJ2-7; the D gene TCRdb calls, TRBD1, cannot be checked with no DNA. The CDR3 is made up of 15 amino acids. Germline V gene data show CDR1 as SGHRS and CDR2 as YFSETQ. The CDR3: CASSLTGTVSYEQYF.

This CDR3 is CASSPPIGALLSGELFF. The rearrangement links TRBV5-1 to TRBJ2-2; TCRdb selects TRBD1, and the lack of DNA leaves this call unchecked. Germline V lookup: CDR1 SGHRS, CDR2 YFSETQ. The length of the CDR3 is 17 residues.